These 12 T cell receptor beta chains were sequenced from one sample in a study of fetal regulatory T cell absence and autoimmunity. TCRdb's table, derived via immunoSEQ multiplex PCR, lists solely in-frame clones and lacks some. The sample records 95,000 to 100,000 clones, roughly 78% being singletons. The sample comprised pancreas tissue. These receptors all stem from a male donor with IPEX syndrome.

The J gene is TRBJ2-6, the V gene TRBV27; D is tentatively TRBD1 or TRBD2 (6 bases each). V was clipped by 3 bases and J by 0 bases, with 12 bases between them. CDR1 is MNHEY, CDR2 SMNVEV, per germline (reference sequence). The CDR3 spans 17 residues. The DNA of the CDR3 is TGTGCCAGCAGTTTCCCGGGGGCCTTCTCTGGGGCCAACGTCCTGACTTTC. It is translated as CASSFPGAFSGANVLTF.

This clone was seen a few times. The chain recombines TRBV6-1 with TRBJ1-5, with no clear D. Trimming removed 3 bases at V and 0 bases at J, with 6 bases between. Germline V gene data show CDR1 as MNHNS and CDR2 as SASEGT. The CDR3 extends over 14 amino acids. CDR3 sequence: CASSEQFSNQPQHF. The CDR3 DNA follows: TGTGCCAGCAGTGAGCAGTTTAGCAATCAGCCCCAGCATTTT.

The chain couples TRBV27 to TRBJ2-2; possibly TRBD2 for D (7 bases). Germline-derived CDR1 and CDR2 are MNHEY and SMNVEV (reference sequence). This CDR3 contains 14 residues. V was shortened by 8 bases and J by 0 bases, with 10 bases between the two germline ends. The CDR3 nucleotides are TGTGCCAGCCTGCGGGGGCCGAACACCGGGGAGCTGTTTTTT. Encoded protein: CASLRGPNTGELFF.

This sequence joins TRBV9 and TRBJ1-4, with D perhaps matching TRBD1 (5 bases). Trimming pared 4 bases from V and 4 bases from J, leaving 17 bases between. Germline CDR1 reads SGDLS; CDR2 reads YYNGEE. The CDR3 is 16 amino acids. The CDR3 DNA reads as TGTGCCAGCAGCCCCGGAGGGCAGGGTGGTAATGAAAAACTGTTTTTT. Protein: CASSPGGQGGNEKLFF.

The table lists this clone with a few counts. This chain joins TRBV2 and TRBJ2-7; 9 bases line up with TRBD2. Trimming took 1 base from V and 1 from J; bases not matched to a gene: 2. Germline CDR1 reads SNHLY; CDR2 reads FYNNEI. The CDR3 runs to 15 residues. The CDR3 nucleotides are TGTGCCAGCAGTGAAGGCGGGGGGGTGTCCTACGAGCAGTACTTC. It specifies CASSEGGGVSYEQYF.

This chain connects TRBV7-9 to TRBJ2-7; possibly TRBD1 for D (6 bases). The germline CDR1 and CDR2 sequences are SEHNR and FQNEAQ (reference sequence). V lost 3 bases and J lost 1, with 13 bases in between. The CDR3 contains 15 residues. CDR3 DNA: TGTGCCAGCAGCTTCATACAGGGTGTATCCTACGAGCAGTACTTC. It specifies CASSFIQGVSYEQYF.

This clone was recorded once. The genes are TRBV20-1 and TRBJ2-7; TRBD1 might be the D (6 bases). Germline assignment: CDR1 DFQATT and CDR2 SNEGSKA (reference sequence). CDR3 size: 11 residues. Trimming took 6 bases from V and 3 from J, leaving 9 bases between them. CDR3 nucleotides: TGCAGTGCCAGGGGCTACTACGAGCAGTACTTC. Translation: CSARGYYEQYF.

The rearrangement joins TRBV14 to TRBJ2-7; no clear D gene. Germline CDR1 and CDR2: SGHDN and FVKESK. The CDR3 has 17 residues. V dropped 0 bases and J dropped 6 bases, with 21 bases sitting between them. Written as DNA, the CDR3 is TGTGCCAGCAGCCAAGATCCCGGGTTCAACTACGACTTCGAGCAGTACTTC. It specifies CASSQDPGFNYDFEQYF. The variable domain in full, with the rest retrieved from reference TRBV14 and TRBJ2-7, is EAGVTQFPSHSVIEKGQTVTLRCDPISGHDNLYWYRRVMGKEIKFLLHFVKESKQDESGMPNNRFLAERTGGTYSTLKVQPAELEDSGVYFCASSQDPGFNYDFEQYFGPGTRLTVT.

The V call is TRBV7-9, the J call TRBJ2-7; 10 bases map to TRBD2. J lost 2 bases, V lost 6 bases, and 4 bases had no gene match. Germline lookup yields CDR1 SEHNR and CDR2 FQNEAQ (reference sequence). The CDR3 spans 14 residues. CDR3 amino acids: CASSSSGSTYEQYF. The DNA for the CDR3 is TGTGCCAGCAGTTCTAGCGGGAGCACCTACGAGCAGTACTTC.

The gene calls are TRBV6-4 and TRBJ2-1, with 8 positions matching TRBD2. V lost 2 bases and J lost 5; bases outside the gene matches: 23. This CDR3 is 21 amino acids long. Germline loops: CDR1 MRHNA, CDR2 SNTAGT. The CDR3 here is CASSDPFDASGTGRAHNEQFF. DNA for the CDR3: TGTGCCAGCAGTGACCCGTTCGACGCCTCGGGTACCGGGAGGGCCCACAATGAGCAGTTCTTC.

The chain carries TRBV7-9 and TRBJ1-2; D ambiguous. V was clipped by 3 bases and J by 4 bases, with 15 bases between them. Germline-derived CDR1 and CDR2 are SEHNR and FQNEAQ (reference sequence). CDR3 length: 15 amino acids. The CDR3, as DNA: TGTGCCAGCAGCTTCGGTAAATCAGGACCCTATGGCTACACCTTC. It specifies CASSFGKSGPYGYTF.

In this sample, this clone turned up a few times. The same CDR3 arises from other DNA sequences in this sample as well. This chain joins TRBV7-9 and TRBJ2-3; no reliable D call. The CDR3 runs to 11 residues. CDR1 and CDR2 from the germline V gene are SEHNR and FQNEAQ (reference sequence). V lost 4 bases and J lost 2, with 1 base in between. In nucleotides, the CDR3 is TGTGCCAGCAGCTCCACAGATACGCAGTATTTT. Translated: CASSSTDTQYF.